This TCR beta chain originates from a study of beta chain features in type 1 diabetes (dated 2018 in TCRdb). Turning to the overall study: Mean age, gender distribution, total cell number and subset yield did not differ between patients and healthy donors. A total of 85 million to 110 million sorted cells were examined across all samples, and RNA yield correlated strongly with the number of cells per subset. In the study, recently diagnosed type 1 diabetes patients and matched healthy donors were compared on the TCRB repertoires of their sorted circulating CD4+ T cell subsets. Naive and central memory subsets were obtained from all 30 or so donors, but regulatory and stem cell-like memory subsets were isolated from only 8 patients and 8 healthy donors. The study at large found these results: At VDJ recombination sites, patients with type 1 diabetes made fewer insertions and deleted more nucleotides, a pattern implying thymic rearrangement abnormalities. PCR may preferentially amplify shorter templates, but because patient and control samples were amplified and corrected together, any resulting skew would affect both groups equally. Because cDNA rather than genomic DNA was sequenced, highly expressing activated cells could have been over-represented, although no difference in activation and CD3 levels was found between groups. Naive, central memory and regulatory TCRB repertoires appeared more similar among patients than among healthy donors. Only small numbers of individuals were included in the HLA sub-analyses, which left unresolved whether HLA type had any influence on TCRB rearrangement. A moderate but significant shortening of TCRB CDR3 length was observed in type 1 diabetes patients in all four CD4+ subsets.

From each donor, a single peripheral blood sample of around 120 mL on average was drawn into heparinised tubes. A BD FACSAria II was used to sort naive, central memory, regulatory and stem cell-like memory CD4+ T cells with a panel that included CD45RO, CCR7, CD25, CD127, CD95 and CD27. Purity was above 95% for every sorted population. PBMCs were separated immediately by Lymphoprep density gradient centrifugation and were stained directly, without being cultured. To minimize batch effects, samples were stained and sorted in pairs, one healthy donor with one patient per experiment. Spanning cysteine to phenylalanine, the CDR3 consists of 17 amino acids. Left in the record is the CDR3 DNA by itself, 51 bases read in frame from the first base. The trim is 3 bases for V and 0 bases for J, with a gap of 14 bases between the germline ends. The germline V gene encodes CDR1 LGHNA and CDR2 YNFKEQ. On this clone itself: This receptor's antigen is unknown. Within one base of it there is no much larger clone, and no base qualities were kept.

All of the isolated RNA was reverse transcribed with the High Capacity cDNA Reverse Transcription Kit, so expressed TCRB transcripts were sequenced. Deep immunoSEQ sequencing was applied to naive, central memory and regulatory T cell samples, giving an average of about 3.57 million total reads per sample. Sorted cells were lysed in RLT buffer, and RNA was extracted using DNase-treated RNeasy Micro or Mini kits according to cell number. Each cell subset was processed separately to prevent cross-contamination, with patient and healthy donor samples processed together. TCRB sequences were amplified from cDNA with the immunoSEQ multiplex PCR, producing 87-bp fragments spanning the CDR3 region. Sequencing of the amplicons was done on the Illumina HiSeq platform. Turning to the authors' computational methods: Synthetic template baselines were used to correct PCR bias computationally, reads within Hamming distance 2 were collapsed together, and singletons that could not be merged were discarded. Reads were aligned against IMGT so that V, D and J genes, CDR3 length and insertions or deletions at six rearrangement sites could be assigned. Clonotype counts were normalized to sorted cell number within each subset before computing true diversity and Gini coefficients with the tcR R package. Repertoire sharing was quantified using the overlap coefficient calculated on TCRB nucleotide sequences. Out-of-frame TCRB sequences from naive cells were analyzed to stand in for the pre-selection repertoire. TCRdb holds this immuneACCESS table with in-frame rearrangements only. Some clones are missing; in checked studies, unresolved V genes explain under half, and the rest has no known cause. V and J calls and clone size are as listed in that table; D and trimming were resolved from the DNA. Here the sample has 500,000 to 850,000 clones; around an eighth occur a single time. Clones ranked in the top ten supply nearly 0.04% of the sample.

This receptor chain uses TRBV4-2 and TRBJ2-2; perhaps TRBD1 is the D gene, with 5 bases matching. This receptor was taken from a man between 18 and 29 years old with type 1 diabetes. Sequencing was done on a sample of naive CD4+ T cells from blood. The cell subset or site label on this specimen signifies: true naive CD4+ T cells. The CDR3 region reads CASSQLATAANTGELFF. The base sequence is TGTGCCAGCAGCCAGCTCGCGACAGCCGCGAACACCGGGGAGCTGTTTTTT.